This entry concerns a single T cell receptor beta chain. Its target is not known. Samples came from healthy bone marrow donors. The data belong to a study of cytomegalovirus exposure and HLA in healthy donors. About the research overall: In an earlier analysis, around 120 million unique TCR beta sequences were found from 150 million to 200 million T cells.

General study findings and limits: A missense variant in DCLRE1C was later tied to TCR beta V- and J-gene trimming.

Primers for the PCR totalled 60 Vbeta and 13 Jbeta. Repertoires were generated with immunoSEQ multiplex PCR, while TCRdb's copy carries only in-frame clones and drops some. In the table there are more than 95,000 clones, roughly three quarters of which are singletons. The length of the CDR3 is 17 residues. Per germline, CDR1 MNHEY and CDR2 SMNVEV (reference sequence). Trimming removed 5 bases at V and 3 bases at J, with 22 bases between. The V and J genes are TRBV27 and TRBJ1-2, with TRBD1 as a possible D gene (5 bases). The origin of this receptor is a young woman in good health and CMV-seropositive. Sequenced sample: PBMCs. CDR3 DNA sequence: TGTGCCAGCAGTCCTGGGGGGGGTCTTTGGCCCTACTATGGCTACACCTTC. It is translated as CASSPGGGLWPYYGYTF.